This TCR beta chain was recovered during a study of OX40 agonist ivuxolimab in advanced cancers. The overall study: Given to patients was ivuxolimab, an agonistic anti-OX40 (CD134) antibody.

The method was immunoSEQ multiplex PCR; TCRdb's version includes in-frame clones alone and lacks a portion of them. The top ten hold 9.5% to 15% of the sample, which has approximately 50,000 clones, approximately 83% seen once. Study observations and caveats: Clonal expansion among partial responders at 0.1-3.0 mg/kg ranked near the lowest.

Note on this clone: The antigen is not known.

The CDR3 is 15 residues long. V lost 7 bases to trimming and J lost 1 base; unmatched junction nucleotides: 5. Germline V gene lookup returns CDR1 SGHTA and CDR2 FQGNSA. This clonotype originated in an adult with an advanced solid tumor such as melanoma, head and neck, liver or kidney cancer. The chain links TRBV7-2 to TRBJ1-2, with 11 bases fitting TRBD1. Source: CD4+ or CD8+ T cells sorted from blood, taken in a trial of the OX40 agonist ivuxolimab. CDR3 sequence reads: CASMGQGENNYGYTF. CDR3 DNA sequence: TGTGCCAGCATGGGACAGGGGGAAAATAACTATGGCTACACCTTC.